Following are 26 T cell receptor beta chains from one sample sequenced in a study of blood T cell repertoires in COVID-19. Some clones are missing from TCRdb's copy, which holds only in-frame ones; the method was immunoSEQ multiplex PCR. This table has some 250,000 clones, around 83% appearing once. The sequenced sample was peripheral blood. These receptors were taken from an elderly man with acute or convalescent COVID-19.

DNA for the CDR3: TGTGCCACCAGCAGAGATCAGGACCGGGAGAGAGGCTACACCTTC. Protein: CATSRDQDRERGYTF. The chain is built from TRBV15 and TRBJ1-2; unclear D gene. The CDR3 extends over 15 amino acids. V lost 0 bases and J lost 8, with 16 bases in between. CDR1 and CDR2 from the germline V gene are LNHNV and YYDKDF (reference sequence).

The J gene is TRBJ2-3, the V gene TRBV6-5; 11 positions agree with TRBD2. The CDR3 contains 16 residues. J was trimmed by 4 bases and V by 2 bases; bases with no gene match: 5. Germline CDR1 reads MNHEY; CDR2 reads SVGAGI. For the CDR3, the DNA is TGTGCCAGCAGTTACGGTGGTAGCGGGAGGGCAGATACGCAGTATTTT. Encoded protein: CASSYGGSGRADTQYF.

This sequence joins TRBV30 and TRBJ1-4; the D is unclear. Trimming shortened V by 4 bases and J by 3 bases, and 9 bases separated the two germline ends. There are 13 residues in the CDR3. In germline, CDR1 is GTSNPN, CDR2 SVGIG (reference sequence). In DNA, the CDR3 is TGTGCCTGGAACGGACTCCCTAATGAAAAACTGTTTTTT. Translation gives CAWNGLPNEKLFF.

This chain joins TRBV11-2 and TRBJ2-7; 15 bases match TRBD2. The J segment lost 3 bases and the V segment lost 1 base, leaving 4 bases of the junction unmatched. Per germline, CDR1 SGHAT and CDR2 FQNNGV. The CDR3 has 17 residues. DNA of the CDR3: TGTGCCAGCAGCTTAGGGTGGACTAGCGGGAGGGACTACGAGCAGTACTTC. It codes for CASSLGWTSGRDYEQYF.

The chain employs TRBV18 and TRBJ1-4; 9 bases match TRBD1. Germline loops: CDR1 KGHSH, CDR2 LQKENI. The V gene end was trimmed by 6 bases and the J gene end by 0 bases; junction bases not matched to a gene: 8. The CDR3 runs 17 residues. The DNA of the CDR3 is TGTGCCAGCTCGGGACAGGGTACTTTTGCAACTAATGAAAAACTGTTTTTT. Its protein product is CASSGQGTFATNEKLFF.

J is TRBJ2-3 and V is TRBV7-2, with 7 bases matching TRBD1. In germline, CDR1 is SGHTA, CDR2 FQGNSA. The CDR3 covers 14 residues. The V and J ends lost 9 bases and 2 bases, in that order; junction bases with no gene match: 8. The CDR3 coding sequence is TGTGCCAGGGGCCAACAGGGGAACACAGATACGCAGTATTTT. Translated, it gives CARGQQGNTDTQYF.

The CDR3 is CASSLARTGVGTGELFF. The CDR3 bases are TGCGCCAGCAGCCTCGCCCGGACAGGCGTTGGCACCGGGGAGCTGTTTTTT. The V and J genes are TRBV5-1 and TRBJ2-2; TRBD1 matches at 7 bases. Looked up from germline, CDR1 is SGHRS and CDR2 is YFSETQ. The CDR3 has 17 residues. V trimming: 4 bases; J trimming: 4 bases; junction bases outside the gene matches: 13.

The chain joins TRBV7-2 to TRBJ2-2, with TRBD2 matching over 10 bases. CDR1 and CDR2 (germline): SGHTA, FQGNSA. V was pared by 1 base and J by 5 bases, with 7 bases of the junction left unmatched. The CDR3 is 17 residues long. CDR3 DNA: TGTGCCAGCAGCTTAGGGCTAGCGGGGGCTTGGACCGGGGAGCTGTTTTTT. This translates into CASSLGLAGAWTGELFF.

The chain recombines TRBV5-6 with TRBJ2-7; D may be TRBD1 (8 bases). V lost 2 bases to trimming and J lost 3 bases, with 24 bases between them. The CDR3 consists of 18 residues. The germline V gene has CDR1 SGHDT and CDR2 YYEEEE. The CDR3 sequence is CASSLFRGPGLPNYEQYF. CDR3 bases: TGTGCCAGCAGCTTATTCAGGGGGCCGGGACTACCGAACTACGAGCAGTACTTC.

CDR3: CASRTSGTGEYEQYF. As DNA, the CDR3 is TGTGCCAGTAGGACCTCCGGGACAGGGGAGTACGAGCAGTACTTC. The rearrangement joins TRBV19 to TRBJ2-7, with 10 bases fitting TRBD1. Germline CDR1 LNHDA, CDR2 SQIVND (reference sequence). This CDR3 contains 15 residues. Germline trimming cut 6 bases from V and 4 bases from J; bases unmatched to any gene: 9. The full variable domain, completed using reference TRBV19 and TRBJ2-7, is DGGITQSPKYLFRKEGQNVTLSCEQNLNHDAMYWYRQDPGQGLRLIYYSQIVNDFQKGDIAEGYSVSREKKESFPLTVTSAQKNPTAFYLCASRTSGTGEYEQYFGPGTRLTVT.

The CDR3 nucleotides read TGTGCCACCAGTGATAATGGCTTTGTGGGGGCAGGTACGAGGGCCTACAATGAGCAGTTCTTC. Translating it yields CATSDNGFVGAGTRAYNEQFF. V is TRBV24-1 and J is TRBJ2-1, with D tentatively TRBD1 (6 bases). Trimming pared 3 bases from V and 2 bases from J, leaving 28 bases between. CDR3 length equals 21 residues. Germline V CDR1 and CDR2: KGHDR, SFDVKD.

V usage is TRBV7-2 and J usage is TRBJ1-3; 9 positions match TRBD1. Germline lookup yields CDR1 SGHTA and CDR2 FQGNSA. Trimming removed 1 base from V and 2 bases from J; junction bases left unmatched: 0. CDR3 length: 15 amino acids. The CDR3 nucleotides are TGTGCCAGCAGCTTAGGGACAGGGGCTGGAAACACCATATATTTT. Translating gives CASSLGTGAGNTIYF.

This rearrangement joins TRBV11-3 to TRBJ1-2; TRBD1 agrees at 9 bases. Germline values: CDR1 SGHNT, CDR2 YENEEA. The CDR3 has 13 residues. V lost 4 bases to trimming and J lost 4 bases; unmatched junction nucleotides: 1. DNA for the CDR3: TGTGCCAGCAGCTCGGGACAGGGCTATGGCTACACCTTC. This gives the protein CASSSGQGYGYTF.

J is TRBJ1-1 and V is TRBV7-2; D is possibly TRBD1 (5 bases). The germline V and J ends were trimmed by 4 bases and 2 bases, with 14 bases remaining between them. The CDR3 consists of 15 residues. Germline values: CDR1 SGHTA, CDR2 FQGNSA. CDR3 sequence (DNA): TGTGCCAGCAGCTCAACGGGACTGGTTAACACTGAAGCTTTCTTT. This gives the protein CASSSTGLVNTEAFF.

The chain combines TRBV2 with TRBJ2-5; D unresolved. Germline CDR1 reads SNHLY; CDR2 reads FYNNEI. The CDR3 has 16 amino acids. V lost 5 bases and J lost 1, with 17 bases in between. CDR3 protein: CASSRVRARGQETQYF. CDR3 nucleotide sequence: TGTGCCAGCAGTCGGGTCCGAGCCAGAGGCCAAGAGACCCAGTACTTC.

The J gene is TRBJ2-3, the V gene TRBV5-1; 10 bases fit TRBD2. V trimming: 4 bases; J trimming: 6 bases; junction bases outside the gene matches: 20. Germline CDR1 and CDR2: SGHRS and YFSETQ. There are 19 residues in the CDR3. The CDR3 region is CASSHMWGRTSGLVDTQYF. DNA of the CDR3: TGCGCCAGCAGCCACATGTGGGGACGGACTAGCGGATTAGTGGATACGCAGTATTTT. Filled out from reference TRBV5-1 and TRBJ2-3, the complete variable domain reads KAGVTQTPRYLIKTRGQQVTLSCSPISGHRSVSWYQQTPGQGLQFLFEYFSETQRNKGNFPGRFSGRQFSNSRSEMNVSTLELGDSALYLCASSHMWGRTSGLVDTQYFGPGTRLTVL.

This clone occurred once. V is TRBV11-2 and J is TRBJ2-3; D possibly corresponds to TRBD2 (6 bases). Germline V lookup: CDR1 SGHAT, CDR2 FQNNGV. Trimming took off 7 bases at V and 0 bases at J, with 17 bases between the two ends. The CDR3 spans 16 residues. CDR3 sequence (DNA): TGTGCCAGCACCACTAGGGGCGGGACGAGCACAGATACGCAGTATTTT. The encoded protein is CASTTRGGTSTDTQYF. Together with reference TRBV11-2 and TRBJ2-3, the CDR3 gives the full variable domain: EAGVAQSPRYKIIEKRQSVAFWCNPISGHATLYWYQQILGQGPKLLIQFQNNGVVDDSQLPKDRFSAERLKGVDSTLKIQPAKLEDSAVYLCASTTRGGTSTDTQYFGPGTRLTVL.

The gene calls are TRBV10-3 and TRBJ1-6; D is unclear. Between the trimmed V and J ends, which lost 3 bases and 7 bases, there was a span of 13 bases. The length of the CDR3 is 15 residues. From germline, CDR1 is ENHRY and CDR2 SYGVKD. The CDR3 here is CAISEMSPNNSPLHF. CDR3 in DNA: TGTGCCATCAGTGAAATGAGTCCTAACAATTCACCCCTCCACTTT.

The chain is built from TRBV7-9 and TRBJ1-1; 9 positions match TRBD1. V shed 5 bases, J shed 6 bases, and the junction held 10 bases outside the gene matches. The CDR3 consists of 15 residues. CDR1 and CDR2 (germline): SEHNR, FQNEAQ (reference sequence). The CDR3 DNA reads TGTGCCAGCAGCCGGCAAGGGGGACAGGGCGCTGAAGCTTTCTTT. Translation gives CASSRQGGQGAEAFF.

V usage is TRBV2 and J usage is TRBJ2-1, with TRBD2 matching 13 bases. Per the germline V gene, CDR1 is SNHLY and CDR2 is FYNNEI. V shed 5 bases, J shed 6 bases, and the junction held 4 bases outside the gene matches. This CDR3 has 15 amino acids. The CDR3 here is CASSLLAGGGNEQFF. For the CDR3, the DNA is TGTGCCAGCAGTTTACTAGCGGGAGGGGGCAATGAGCAGTTCTTC.

CDR3 amino acids: CASSQGARGLHQETQYF. The DNA for the CDR3 is TGTGCCAGCAGCCAAGGAGCCCGGGGACTCCACCAAGAGACCCAGTACTTC. This sequence joins TRBV3-1 (or the pseudogene TRBV3-2) and TRBJ2-5, with a possible D match to TRBD2 (6 bases). The CDR3 runs to 17 residues. Germline CDR1 LGHDT, CDR2 YNNKEL (reference sequence). Trimming removed 1 base from V and 0 bases from J, with 15 bases in between.

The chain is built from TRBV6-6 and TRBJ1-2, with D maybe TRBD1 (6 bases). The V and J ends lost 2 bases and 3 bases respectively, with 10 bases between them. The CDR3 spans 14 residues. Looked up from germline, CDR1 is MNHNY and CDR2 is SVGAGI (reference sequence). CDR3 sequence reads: CASSYGGNYYGYTF. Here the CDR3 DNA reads TGTGCCAGCAGTTACGGGGGCAACTACTATGGCTACACCTTC.

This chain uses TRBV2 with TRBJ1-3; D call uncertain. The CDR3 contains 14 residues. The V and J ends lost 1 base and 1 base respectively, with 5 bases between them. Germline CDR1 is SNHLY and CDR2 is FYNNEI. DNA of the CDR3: TGTGCCAGCAGTGAAGGGGCTTCTGGAAACACCATATATTTT. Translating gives CASSEGASGNTIYF.

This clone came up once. The DNA for the CDR3 is TGTGCCAGCAGCGTAGGAACAGGCCTCTACGAGCAGTACTTC. Amino acids: CASSVGTGLYEQYF. This chain connects TRBV9 to TRBJ2-7; TRBD1 is a possible D gene (5 bases). The CDR3 has 14 residues. V lost 0 bases and J lost 3, with 10 bases in between. Germline V CDR1 and CDR2: SGDLS, YYNGEE.

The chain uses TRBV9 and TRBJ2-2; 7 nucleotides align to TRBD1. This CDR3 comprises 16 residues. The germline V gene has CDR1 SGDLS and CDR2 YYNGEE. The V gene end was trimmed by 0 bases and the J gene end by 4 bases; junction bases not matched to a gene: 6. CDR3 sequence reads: CASSVGAGGVTGELFF. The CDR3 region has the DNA TGTGCCAGCAGCGTAGGTGCAGGGGGAGTCACCGGGGAGCTGTTTTTT.

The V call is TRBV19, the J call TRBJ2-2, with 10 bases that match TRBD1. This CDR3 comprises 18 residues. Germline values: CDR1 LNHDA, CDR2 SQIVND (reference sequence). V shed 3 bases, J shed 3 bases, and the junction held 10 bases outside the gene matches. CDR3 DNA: TGTGCCAGTAGTATCGGTGGACAGGGGGTCTTGTACACCGGGGAGCTGTTTTTT. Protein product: CASSIGGQGVLYTGELFF.